A single sample is the source of the 20 T cell receptor beta chains below, sequenced in a study of identifying expanded T cells in peripheral blood. Sequencing used immunoSEQ multiplex PCR; TCRdb keeps in-frame clones, though not all of them. The sample records around 130,000 clones, less than 90% being singletons. Sequencing was performed on blood. The receptors stem from a person aged 18-70 years in good health.

V is TRBV5-1 and J is TRBJ2-1; 10 positions match TRBD2. CDR1 is SGHRS, CDR2 YFSETQ, per germline. V shed 1 base and J 4 bases; nucleotides not matched to a gene: 5. The CDR3 is 16 amino acids. For the CDR3, the DNA is TGCGCCAGCAGCTTGAGAACTAGCGGGGTTTACAATGAGCAGTTCTTC. Its protein is CASSLRTSGVYNEQFF.

This clone was seen only once. The chain carries TRBV11-3 and TRBJ2-3; TRBD1 agrees at 7 bases. Germline CDR1 SGHNT, CDR2 YENEEA. The CDR3 runs to 16 residues. The ends lost 5 bases at V and 3 bases at J; junction bases unmatched: 11. In DNA, the CDR3 is TGTGCCAGCAGCATCGACACCCGACAGGGTACAGATACGCAGTATTTT. The encoded protein is CASSIDTRQGTDTQYF. The full variable domain, in which reference TRBV11-3 and TRBJ2-3 provide the parts outside the CDR3, is EAGVVQSPRYKIIEKKQPVAFWCNPISGHNTLYWYLQNLGQGPELLIRYENEEAVDDSQLPKDRFSAERLKGVDSTLKIQPAELGDSAVYLCASSIDTRQGTDTQYFGPGTRLTVL.

This chain's CDR3 is CATADSFSYNSPLHF. The CDR3 DNA follows: TGTGCCACCGCCGACAGTTTCTCCTATAATTCACCCCTCCACTTT. The chain recombines TRBV15 with TRBJ1-6, with D possibly TRBD1 on 5 matching bases. Germline CDR1 LNHNV, CDR2 YYDKDF (reference sequence). The ends were cut back, 8 bases at V and 0 bases at J, with 11 bases in the middle. This CDR3 is built from 15 residues.

V usage is TRBV15 and J usage is TRBJ2-1, with D perhaps matching TRBD2 (6 bases). Germline V gene data show CDR1 as LNHNV and CDR2 as YYDKDF (reference sequence). V was trimmed by 0 bases and J by 0 bases, leaving 15 bases between them. The CDR3 loop spans 18 amino acids. Here the CDR3 DNA reads TGTGCCACCAGCAGAGACCCGACTAGATCTAGCTCCTACAATGAGCAGTTCTTC. As protein: CATSRDPTRSSSYNEQFF. Full variable domain (rest looked up from reference TRBV15 and TRBJ2-1): DAMVIQNPRYQVTQFGKPVTLSCSQTLNHNVMYWYQQKSSQAPKLLFHYYDKDFNNEADTPDNFQSRRPNTSFCFLDIRSPGLGDTAMYLCATSRDPTRSSSYNEQFFGPGTRLTVL.

The gene calls are TRBV27 and TRBJ2-2; D uncertain. The ends were cut back, 0 bases at V and 4 bases at J, with 6 bases in the middle. The CDR3 has 14 residues. Per germline, CDR1 MNHEY and CDR2 SMNVEV (reference sequence). This CDR3 is CASSLSKGTGELFF. The CDR3 DNA sequence: TGTGCCAGCAGTTTATCGAAGGGCACCGGGGAGCTGTTTTTT.

The chain has TRBV7-2 and TRBJ2-4; D is undetermined. The CDR3 has 14 amino acids. CDR1 is SGHTA and CDR2 is FQGNSA in the germline V gene. V was trimmed by 5 bases and J by 9 bases, leaving 17 bases between them. CDR3 bases: TGTGCCAGCAGCCCCCCCTCAGCCGGCAGCATTCAGTACTTC. This sequence encodes CASSPPSAGSIQYF.

The J gene is TRBJ1-1, the V gene TRBV6-1; no firm D call. Per germline, CDR1 MNHNS and CDR2 SASEGT. The CDR3 spans 14 residues. Trimming stripped 0 bases from V and 3 bases from J, with 8 bases between. CDR3 nucleotides: TGTGCCAGCAGTGAAGCGGATGGTGACACTGAAGCTTTCTTT. Protein product: CASSEADGDTEAFF.

The chain links TRBV18 to TRBJ2-1; 9 nucleotides agree with TRBD1. The V segment lost 2 bases and the J segment 6 bases; nucleotides outside the gene matches: 8. This CDR3 comprises 16 residues. Germline values: CDR1 KGHSH, CDR2 LQKENI. The CDR3 loop reads CASSPTGTGSLNEQFF. The CDR3 nucleotides are TGTGCCAGCTCACCAACCGGGACAGGGTCCCTCAATGAGCAGTTCTTC.

The table lists this clone with a count of one. The chain couples TRBV19 to TRBJ1-2; weak D call: TRBD1 (5 bases). Trimming shortened V by 10 bases and J by 6 bases, and 18 bases separated the two germline ends. This CDR3 is built from 13 residues. Germline-derived CDR1 and CDR2 are LNHDA and SQIVND (reference sequence). The CDR3 region is CATRDRISDGYTF. CDR3 nucleotide sequence: TGTGCCACCAGGGATAGAATTTCAGATGGCTACACCTTC.

The J gene is TRBJ1-1, the V gene TRBV29-1; TRBD1 agrees at 11 bases. Germline lookup yields CDR1 SQVTM and CDR2 ANQGSEA. The CDR3 spans 13 residues. Trimming took 7 bases from V and 5 from J; bases not matched to a gene: 6. As DNA, the CDR3 is TGCAGCGCCCCCCGGGACAGGGGGACTGAAGCTTTCTTT. Its translation: CSAPRDRGTEAFF.

The gene calls are TRBV19 and TRBJ2-1; 12 bases are a match to TRBD1. The CDR3 consists of 14 residues. Per the germline V gene, CDR1 is LNHDA and CDR2 is SQIVND (reference sequence). The J segment lost 7 bases and the V segment lost 9 bases, leaving 7 bases of the junction unmatched. CDR3 protein: CASAGDRGHNEQFF. CDR3 in DNA: TGTGCCAGCGCTGGGGACAGGGGGCATAATGAGCAGTTCTTC. Together with reference TRBV19 and TRBJ2-1, the CDR3 gives the full variable domain: DGGITQSPKYLFRKEGQNVTLSCEQNLNHDAMYWYRQDPGQGLRLIYYSQIVNDFQKGDIAEGYSVSREKKESFPLTVTSAQKNPTAFYLCASAGDRGHNEQFFGPGTRLTVL.

The gene calls are TRBV13 and TRBJ2-7; D remains ambiguous. CDR1 is PRHDT, CDR2 FYEKMQ, per germline (reference sequence). V was pared by 6 bases and J by 1 base, with 7 bases between. There are 12 residues in the CDR3. The CDR3 bases are TGTGCCAGCAGTACGAGGTCCTACGAGCAGTACTTC. The encoded protein is CASSTRSYEQYF.

The chain couples TRBV28 to TRBJ2-1; TRBD2 agrees at 8 bases. CDR1 is MDHEN and CDR2 is SYDVKM in the germline V gene. The CDR3 contains 16 residues. V shed 5 bases and J 4 bases; nucleotides not matched to a gene: 10. CDR3 sequence: CASSPAASGRYNEQFF. The CDR3 DNA reads TGTGCCAGCAGTCCGGCGGCTAGCGGGCGTTACAATGAGCAGTTCTTC. Combining the CDR3 with reference TRBV28 and TRBJ2-1 gives the whole variable domain DVKVTQSSRYLVKRTGEKVFLECVQDMDHENMFWYRQDPGLGLRLIYFSYDVKMKEKGDIPEGYSVSREKKERFSLILESASTNQTSMYLCASSPAASGRYNEQFFGPGTRLTVL.

The chain carries TRBV19 and TRBJ1-1, with 8 bases aligning to TRBD1. The CDR3 spans 16 residues. V lost 6 bases and J lost 1; bases outside the gene matches: 10. Germline V gene data show CDR1 as LNHDA and CDR2 as SQIVND (reference sequence). The CDR3 region is CASSSGQGGTNTEAFF. Here the CDR3 DNA reads TGTGCCAGTAGCTCAGGACAGGGAGGGACGAACACTGAAGCTTTCTTT.

This chain uses TRBV6-5 with TRBJ1-4; TRBD1 matches at 8 bases. The CDR3 length is 14 residues. CDR1 and CDR2 (germline): MNHEY, SVGAGI. With V trimmed by 6 bases and J by 3 bases, 3 bases remained unmatched. CDR3 in amino acids: CASSDRGPNEKLFF. CDR3 nucleotides: TGTGCCAGCAGCGACAGGGGACCTAATGAAAAACTGTTTTTT.

The rearrangement joins TRBV2 to TRBJ1-1; D unclear. Trimming removed 6 bases from V and 1 base from J, with 12 bases in between. CDR3 size: 14 residues. Germline V gene data show CDR1 as SNHLY and CDR2 as FYNNEI. In nucleotides, the CDR3 is TGTGCCAGCAGGGGATCACTGGGGAACACTGAAGCTTTCTTT. This translates into CASRGSLGNTEAFF.

Only one count was recorded for this clone. V gene TRBV11-2 combines with J gene TRBJ2-1, with 7 bases matching TRBD1. Germline-derived CDR1 and CDR2 are SGHAT and FQNNGV. The CDR3 totals 13 residues. Germline trimming cut 5 bases from V and 8 bases from J; bases unmatched to any gene: 6. The CDR3, as DNA: TGTGCCAGCAGCCCTGGGGACAGACATGAGCAGTTCTTC. Protein: CASSPGDRHEQFF.

The chain employs TRBV18 and TRBJ1-1; D is ambiguous. The CDR3 is made up of 13 amino acids. Trimming removed 1 base from V and 5 bases from J, with 8 bases in between. Germline V gives CDR1 KGHSH, CDR2 LQKENI. The CDR3 sequence is CASSPRGLTEAFF. CDR3 DNA sequence: TGTGCCAGCTCACCACGGGGATTAACTGAAGCTTTCTTT.

The chain links TRBV2 to TRBJ1-3; D is unclear. V lost 1 base, J lost 2 bases, and 6 bases lay in between. This CDR3 region has 14 residues. CDR1 SNHLY and CDR2 FYNNEI come from the germline V gene. Written as DNA, the CDR3 is TGTGCCAGCAGTGAAGATGCAGCTGGAAACACCATATATTTT. It yields the protein CASSEDAAGNTIYF.

Remarks on this clone: Other DNA sequences in this sample translate to the same CDR3. The chain employs TRBV19 and TRBJ1-2, with D unresolved. The CDR3 runs to 12 residues. Germline loops: CDR1 LNHDA, CDR2 SQIVND (reference sequence). Trimming removed 9 bases from V and 3 bases from J, with 11 bases in between. Here the CDR3 DNA reads TGTGCCAGCTCCCTGAGGGACTATGGCTACACCTTC. Its protein product is CASSLRDYGYTF.